Shown below are 4 T cell receptor beta chains from a single sample sequenced in a study of cytotoxic CD8 clonotypes in ibrutinib-treated CLL. Using immunoSEQ multiplex PCR, the repertoire was profiled, and TCRdb retains in-frame clones only, with some absent. Here the sample spans over 70,000 clones, around 75% being singletons. The material sequenced was PBMCs, taken after 12 months of ibrutinib treatment. Receptors originate from a human donor with chronic lymphocytic leukemia.

The chain links TRBV4-3 to TRBJ2-1; the D gene is possibly TRBD2 (5 bases). Germline loops: CDR1 LGHNA, CDR2 YSLEER. Deletions cut 3 bases from V and 1 base from J, with 10 bases between. The CDR3 spans 15 residues. CDR3 in amino acids: CASSQAWRSYNEQFF. CDR3 coding DNA: TGCGCCAGCAGCCAGGCTTGGAGGTCCTACAATGAGCAGTTCTTC.

The rearrangement links TRBV19 to TRBJ1-1; possible D gene TRBD1, 6 bases. The germline gives CDR1 LNHDA, CDR2 SQIVND (reference sequence). V lost 6 bases to trimming and J lost 0 bases, with 17 bases between them. The CDR3 is 16 amino acids. CDR3 sequence: CASSWDIGQMNTEAFF. The CDR3 DNA follows: TGTGCCAGTAGCTGGGACATCGGACAAATGAACACTGAAGCTTTCTTT.

The genes are TRBV9 and TRBJ2-3; D is uncertain. CDR1 and CDR2 (germline): SGDLS, YYNGEE. V shed 0 bases and J shed 6 bases, with 11 bases lying between them. There are 14 residues in the CDR3. This CDR3 is CASSVAVAGDTQYF. For the CDR3, the DNA is TGTGCCAGCAGCGTAGCGGTTGCCGGGGATACGCAGTATTTT.

V usage is TRBV28 and J usage is TRBJ2-3; no reliable D call. CDR3 size: 15 residues. Germline V CDR1 and CDR2: MDHEN, SYDVKM. The V and J ends lost 3 bases and 0 bases respectively, with 10 bases between them. The CDR3 sequence is CASSLALRSTDTQYF. The CDR3 DNA follows: TGTGCCAGCAGTTTGGCCCTCAGAAGCACAGATACGCAGTATTTT.